The present TCR beta chain was sequenced within a study of immune heterogeneity within non-small cell lung tumors. Bulk tumor genomic DNA constituted the template, at around 600 ng per sample. Primary tumors were biopsied several times each, far apart, intraoperatively. Curative operations were performed on patients who had untreated, newly diagnosed non-small cell lung cancer. Multiplex PCR amplified the TCR beta CDR3 region. Its first round ran for nine to eleven cycles with 32 V and 13 J primers. One entry per CDR3 protein, called by TCRdb with MiXCR from the multiplex PCR reads. The table includes more than 9,000 distinct CDR3 sequences, 31% detected once. The table lists this clonotype with a few counts. A clone one base away is much larger, so this may be a read error. Germline loops: CDR1 SGHTA, CDR2 FQGNSA. The CDR3 runs 16 residues.

The sequence was obtained from a man in his 60s with non-small cell lung cancer. Sequencing was performed on lung tumor tissue. The chain carries TRBV7-2 and TRBJ2-7; TRBD2 matches at 7 bases. The CDR3 DNA follows: TGTGCCAGCAGCTTAAGGGCCGCTAGCGGTCCTTACGAGCATTACTTC. Its translation: CASSLRAASGPYEHYF.